The 10 T cell receptor beta chains presented below share a single source sample, sequenced in a study of blood T cell repertoires in COVID-19. Using immunoSEQ multiplex PCR, the repertoire was profiled, and TCRdb retains in-frame clones only, with some absent. The sample has under 130,000 clones; roughly 87% are singletons. Specimen: peripheral blood. All receptors derive from a man aged 45-60 years with acute or convalescent COVID-19.

The rearrangement links TRBV11-2 to TRBJ1-2; D is ambiguous. Between the trimmed V and J ends, which lost 5 bases and 5 bases, there was a span of 12 bases. From germline, CDR1 is SGHAT and CDR2 FQNNGV. The CDR3 has 13 amino acids. CDR3 region: CASSIHQAYGYTF. CDR3 DNA: TGTGCCAGCAGCATCCATCAGGCGTATGGCTACACCTTC. The variable domain in full, with the rest retrieved from reference TRBV11-2 and TRBJ1-2, is EAGVAQSPRYKIIEKRQSVAFWCNPISGHATLYWYQQILGQGPKLLIQFQNNGVVDDSQLPKDRFSAERLKGVDSTLKIQPAKLEDSAVYLCASSIHQAYGYTFGSGTRLTVV.

The chain joins TRBV4-1 to TRBJ2-1, with 7 bases matching TRBD2. Trimming cost V 1 base and J 10 bases; bases outside gene matches: 4. CDR1 and CDR2 (germline): MGHRA, YSYEKL. CDR3 size: 13 residues. In DNA, the CDR3 is TGCGCCAGCAGCCAAGTCGCAGCGGGAGAGCAGTTCTTC. Translation: CASSQVAAGEQFF.

The chain employs TRBV11-3 and TRBJ2-1; D not certain. V was shortened by 8 bases and J by 1 base, with 18 bases between the two germline ends. This CDR3 comprises 16 residues. Germline-derived CDR1 and CDR2 are SGHNT and YENEEA. CDR3 in amino acids: CASRPLEQSSYNEQFF. The CDR3, as DNA: TGTGCCAGCCGACCGTTGGAACAGTCGTCCTACAATGAGCAGTTCTTC.

The chain couples TRBV14 to TRBJ1-2, with 8 bases matching TRBD1. With 3 bases clipped from V and 7 bases from J, the junction kept 13 bases outside the gene matches. The germline gives CDR1 SGHDN, CDR2 FVKESK. CDR3 length: 16 residues. DNA of the CDR3: TGTGCCAGCAGCCAGTTAAGTGGGGCGACAGGGGCTGGCTACACCTTC. This encodes CASSQLSGATGAGYTF.

The V call is TRBV6-5, the J call TRBJ1-2; perhaps TRBD1 as D (5 bases). CDR1 is MNHEY, CDR2 SVGAGI, per germline. V dropped 0 bases and J dropped 7 bases, with 12 bases sitting between them. CDR3 size: 14 residues. The CDR3 loop reads CASSYSGQNPGYTF. The CDR3 DNA is TGTGCCAGCAGTTACTCCGGACAAAACCCTGGCTACACCTTC.

The count of this clone is one. The rearrangement uses TRBV5-1 and TRBJ2-5; 7 nucleotides line up with TRBD2. The junction had 9 bases not matched to a gene; V was cut back by 3 bases and J by 4 bases. The CDR3 contains 15 residues. The V gene's germline CDR1 is SGHRS and CDR2 YFSETQ. The CDR3 nucleotides are TGCGCCAGCAGCTCGGGGGGAGGGGACCGAGAGACCCAGTACTTC. Translating gives CASSSGGGDRETQYF.

The chain uses TRBV6-2 or TRBV6-3 and TRBJ2-5; D may be TRBD1 (7 bases). With 2 bases removed from V and 4 bases from J, the gap between germline ends came to 14 bases. The CDR3 extends over 15 amino acids. The V gene's germline CDR1 is MNHEY and CDR2 SVGEGT. CDR3 residues: CASSYLGTAGETQYF. CDR3 DNA sequence: TGTGCCAGCAGTTACCTTGGGACAGCGGGAGAGACCCAGTACTTC.

The chain carries TRBV19 and TRBJ2-2, with TRBD1 matching over 10 bases. V shed 7 bases and J 2 bases; nucleotides not matched to a gene: 13. From germline, CDR1 is LNHDA and CDR2 SQIVND (reference sequence). The CDR3 runs 18 residues. The DNA for the CDR3 is TGTGCCAGTATCCATACCCGACAGGGGGCCGTTAACACCGGGGAGCTGTTTTTT. Its translation is CASIHTRQGAVNTGELFF.

The chain is built from TRBV25-1 and TRBJ2-7, with D perhaps TRBD2 (6 bases). There are 15 residues in the CDR3. Germline CDR1 MGHDK, CDR2 SYGVNS. Trimming removed 2 bases at V and 0 bases at J, with 11 bases between. The CDR3 sequence is CASSEEVGSSYEQYF. CDR3 sequence (DNA): TGTGCCAGCAGTGAAGAGGTCGGGAGCTCCTACGAGCAGTACTTC.

The rearrangement uses TRBV25-1 and TRBJ2-3; 8 bases align to TRBD2. V was pared by 6 bases and J by 2 bases, with 10 bases of the junction left unmatched. Germline CDR1 and CDR2: MGHDK and SYGVNS. CDR3 size: 16 residues. The CDR3 reads CASSVAAGGPTDTQYF. For the CDR3, the DNA is TGTGCCAGCAGCGTGGCCGCGGGAGGTCCCACAGATACGCAGTATTTT. Combining the CDR3 with reference TRBV25-1 and TRBJ2-3 gives the whole variable domain EADIYQTPRYLVIGTGKKITLECSQTMGHDKMYWYQQDPGMELHLIHYSYGVNSTEKGDLSSESTVSRIRTEHFPLTLESARPSHTSQYLCASSVAAGGPTDTQYFGPGTRLTVL.